This entry lists 17 T cell receptor beta chains sequenced from one sample in a study of CD8+CD57+ T cells in acquired aplastic anemia. Investigators profiled TCR beta VDJ and CDR3 from genomic DNA template. Each CDR3 protein gets one entry after TCRdb re-called the reads with MiXCR. The repertoire holds about 470,000 distinct CDR3 sequences, with more than 25% as singletons. For sequencing, patients were chosen who had shown expansion of CD8+CD57+ cells by flow cytometry. The sequenced sample was sorted CD4+, CD8+, or CD8+CD57+ T cells (not recorded which) from PBMCs. These receptors all come from a human donor with aplastic anemia.

The rearrangement uses TRBV7-3 and TRBJ2-1; D not certain. This CDR3 has 14 residues. CDR1 is SGHTA and CDR2 is FQGTGA in the germline V gene. V lost 4 bases to trimming and J lost 5 bases, with 12 bases between them. CDR3 sequence (DNA): TGTGCCAGCAGCTCTCCTAAGGGTCACAATGAGCAGTTCTTC. Translated, it gives CASSSPKGHNEQFF.

This clonotype was detected many times. The chain employs TRBV7-3 and TRBJ2-2; 7 nucleotides agree with TRBD1. V trimming: 5 bases; J trimming: 3 bases; junction bases outside the gene matches: 9. Germline lookup yields CDR1 SGHTA and CDR2 FQGTGA. This CDR3 is built from 16 residues. Here the CDR3 reads CASSRMDRLDTGELFF. DNA for the CDR3: TGTGCCAGCAGCCGAATGGACAGGTTGGACACCGGGGAGCTGTTTTTT.

The J gene is TRBJ2-1, the V gene TRBV11-2; TRBD1 aligns across 7 bases. Germline V CDR1 and CDR2: SGHAT, FQNNGV. This CDR3 has 15 residues. V gave up 2 bases and J gave up 6 bases; unmatched junction bases: 7. This chain's CDR3 is CASSLTITGVNEQFF. The CDR3, as DNA: TGTGCCAGCAGCTTAACCATAACAGGGGTCAATGAGCAGTTCTTC. The full variable domain, its missing parts supplied by reference TRBV11-2 and TRBJ2-1, is EAGVAQSPRYKIIEKRQSVAFWCNPISGHATLYWYQQILGQGPKLLIQFQNNGVVDDSQLPKDRFSAERLKGVDSTLKIQPAKLEDSAVYLCASSLTITGVNEQFFGPGTRLTVL.

Notes on this clonotype: This could be a read error, since a much larger clone is one nucleotide away. V usage is TRBV20-1 and J usage is TRBJ1-6, with D possibly being TRBD1 (6 bases). Germline CDR1 reads DFQATT; CDR2 reads SNEGSKA (reference sequence). The V end was cut by 6 bases, the J end by 8 bases, with 20 bases between. The CDR3 extends over 15 amino acids. The CDR3 here is CSAPGQSGPYSPLHF. The CDR3 DNA reads as TGCAGTGCACCCGGACAGTCAGGTCCATATTCACCCCTCCACTTT.

This clonotype was detected only a few times. The J gene is TRBJ2-7, the V gene TRBV5-4, with D perhaps TRBD1 (6 bases). CDR1 and CDR2 from the germline V gene are SGHNT and YYREEE (reference sequence). V was clipped by 4 bases and J by 5 bases, with 13 bases between them. This CDR3 region has 13 residues. In DNA, the CDR3 is TGTGCCAGCAGCCGGGACACAGGCGACGAGCAGTACTTC. This codes for CASSRDTGDEQYF.

Concerning this clonotype: This may be a read error: a much more frequent sequence differs by one nucleotide. This sequence joins TRBV30 and TRBJ2-5; the D gene could be TRBD1 or TRBD2 (5 bases each). This CDR3 is 12 amino acids long. Germline V gene data show CDR1 as GTSNPN and CDR2 as SVGIG (reference sequence). The V and J ends lost 2 bases and 5 bases respectively, with 9 bases between them. CDR3 sequence reads: CAWSSEGETQYF. The CDR3 DNA reads TGTGCCTGGAGTTCCGAGGGGGAGACCCAGTACTTC.

Written as DNA, the CDR3 is TGTGCCAGCAGTGGGGGGGACAGGGGCGATGAGCAGTTCTTC. Translation gives CASSGGDRGDEQFF. The genes are TRBV2 and TRBJ2-1, with 10 bases aligning to TRBD1. Trimming cost V 4 bases and J 8 bases; bases outside gene matches: 5. Looked up from germline, CDR1 is SNHLY and CDR2 is FYNNEI. The CDR3 totals 14 residues.

This clonotype was seen a handful of times. With a much larger clone just one base away, this may be a read error. CDR3 sequence (DNA): TGTGCCACCAGCAGAGGGATAGGGACAGTTTCCCACGAGCAGTACTTC. Encoded protein: CATSRGIGTVSHEQYF. The chain recombines TRBV15 with TRBJ2-7; 7 bases line up with TRBD1. The CDR3 totals 16 residues. Trimming at V came to 1 base and at J to 5 bases, leaving 11 bases not matched to a gene. Germline CDR1 and CDR2: LNHNV and YYDKDF (reference sequence).

The V call is TRBV5-6, the J call TRBJ2-3, with 7 bases lining up with TRBD2. V gave up 3 bases and J gave up 3 bases; unmatched junction bases: 10. This CDR3 comprises 16 residues. Germline V gene sequence: CDR1 SGHDT, CDR2 YYEEEE. The CDR3 DNA is TGTGCCAGCAGCTCTGGTACCTGGGGAGGGACAGATACGCAGTATTTT. Encoded protein: CASSSGTWGGTDTQYF.

As for this clonotype: A read error may explain this, as a much larger clone is one base away. The chain uses TRBV7-8 and TRBJ1-2, with a weak D call TRBD1 (5 bases). V lost 0 bases to trimming and J lost 4 bases, with 12 bases between them. The CDR3 totals 15 residues. From germline, CDR1 is SGHVS and CDR2 FQNEAQ. CDR3 amino acids: CASSLAAGAVYGYTF. In DNA form, the CDR3 reads TGTGCCAGCAGCTTAGCAGCTGGGGCTGTCTATGGCTACACCTTC.

The rearrangement joins TRBV11-2 to TRBJ2-4; D perhaps matches TRBD2 (6 bases). Germline CDR1 SGHAT, CDR2 FQNNGV. Trimming removed 2 bases at V and 7 bases at J, with 15 bases between. This CDR3 spans 15 amino acids. The CDR3 DNA follows: TGTGCCAGCAGCTTAAGCGGCGGGATCGGTAACATTCAGTACTTC. Encoded protein: CASSLSGGIGNIQYF.

V is TRBV25-1 and J is TRBJ1-1; D might be TRBD1 (6 bases). V dropped 6 bases and J dropped 4 bases, with 21 bases sitting between them. Germline CDR1 reads MGHDK; CDR2 reads SYGVNS. The CDR3 has 16 residues. CDR3 residues: CASSLKTGQVFTEAFF. The CDR3 DNA is TGTGCCAGCAGCTTGAAAACAGGGCAAGTGTTCACTGAAGCTTTCTTT. Supplemented by reference TRBV25-1 and TRBJ1-1, the full variable domain reads EADIYQTPRYLVIGTGKKITLECSQTMGHDKMYWYQQDPGMELHLIHYSYGVNSTEKGDLSSESTVSRIRTEHFPLTLESARPSHTSQYLCASSLKTGQVFTEAFFGQGTRLTVV.

The chain joins TRBV6-5 to TRBJ1-2; TRBD1 matches 7 bases. The CDR3 sequence is 15 residues long. After removal of 0 bases from V and 5 bases from J, the junction contained 6 bases not matched to a gene. CDR1 and CDR2 (germline): MNHEY, SVGAGI. CDR3 DNA: TGTGCCAGCAGTTACTCAACGGGACAGATGTATGGCTACACCTTC. Protein sequence: CASSYSTGQMYGYTF.

In this sample, this clonotype turned up a few times. The chain employs TRBV20-1 and TRBJ2-1; 7 positions match TRBD2. V gave up 1 base and J gave up 5 bases; unmatched junction bases: 5. This CDR3 has 14 amino acids. Germline V CDR1 and CDR2: DFQATT, SNEGSKA (reference sequence). The CDR3 reads CSARAVAGHNEQFF. DNA for the CDR3: TGCAGTGCTAGAGCTGTAGCGGGCCACAATGAGCAGTTCTTC.

This clonotype was observed a few times. The chain is built from TRBV5-6 and TRBJ1-2; 9 bases map to TRBD1. Looked up from germline, CDR1 is SGHDT and CDR2 is YYEEEE. This CDR3 has 16 amino acids. V lost 0 bases, J lost 7 bases, and 10 bases stayed unmatched. DNA of the CDR3: TGTGCCAGCAGCTTGGATTTCGGGACAGGGATTAGTGGCTACACCTTC. This encodes CASSLDFGTGISGYTF.

In its sample, this clonotype was seen many times. The chain joins TRBV7-9 to TRBJ2-7, with 10 bases lining up with TRBD1. The CDR3 covers 12 residues. After removal of 5 bases from V and 11 bases from J, the junction contained 6 bases not matched to a gene. CDR1 and CDR2 from the germline V gene are SEHNR and FQNEAQ (reference sequence). The CDR3 is CASSTGQGSKYF. As DNA, the CDR3 is TGTGCCAGCAGCACGGGACAGGGGTCGAAGTACTTC.

Comments on this clonotype: A much larger clone sits a single nucleotide away, making a read error possible. This rearrangement joins TRBV6-1 to TRBJ1-6; 7 bases match TRBD1. Germline values: CDR1 MNHNS, CDR2 SASEGT. The CDR3 sequence is 13 residues long. The CDR3: CTITGQYNSPLHF. DNA of the CDR3: TGTACCATTACGGGACAGTATAATTCACCCCTCCACTTT.